One sample yielded the 25 T cell receptor beta chains listed below, sequenced in a study of control samples from healthy donors and cancer patients. Repertoires were generated with immunoSEQ multiplex PCR, while TCRdb's copy carries only in-frame clones and drops some. The repertoire holds 99,000 or so clones, roughly four fifths seen once, with roughly 2% in the top ten. Sample: blood. These receptors came from a man aged 60-69 years in good health.

The rearrangement joins TRBV4-2 to TRBJ2-7; 11 nucleotides line up with TRBD2. Germline lookup yields CDR1 LGHNA and CDR2 YNFKEQ. The length of the CDR3 is 16 residues. The V and J ends lost 3 bases and 4 bases, in that order; junction bases with no gene match: 8. This CDR3 reads CASSQEPGLAAYEQYF. The DNA for the CDR3 is TGTGCCAGCAGCCAGGAGCCGGGACTAGCGGCTTACGAGCAGTACTTC.

This chain links TRBV7-2 with TRBJ1-1; a possible D gene is TRBD1 (6 bases). Germline V lookup: CDR1 SGHTA, CDR2 FQGNSA. This CDR3 comprises 15 residues. V lost 5 bases, J lost 4 bases, and 17 bases lay in between. The CDR3, as DNA: TGTGCCAGCAGCCCCAGCAGCCCAGGGGTCACTGAAGCTTTCTTT. As protein: CASSPSSPGVTEAFF.

This clone was seen once. The chain has TRBV5-5 and TRBJ1-4, with a possible D match to TRBD1 (6 bases). CDR3 length: 17 residues. The V end was cut by 4 bases, the J end by 0 bases, with 16 bases between. The germline CDR1 and CDR2 sequences are SGHKS and YYEKEE (reference sequence). CDR3 residues: CASSLYREIATNEKLFF. CDR3 coding DNA: TGTGCCAGCAGCCTATACAGGGAAATTGCAACTAATGAAAAACTGTTTTTT.

This clone was recorded once. The chain's CDR3 is CASSVGQGAVYEQYF. The CDR3 region has the DNA TGTGCCAGCAGCGTAGGACAGGGGGCTGTCTACGAGCAGTACTTC. The chain couples TRBV9 to TRBJ2-7; 10 bases agree with TRBD1. With V trimmed by 0 bases and J by 3 bases, 3 bases remained unmatched. In germline, CDR1 is SGDLS, CDR2 YYNGEE. This CDR3 is built from 15 residues.

The rearrangement joins TRBV4-1 to TRBJ2-1; 15 positions match TRBD2. CDR1 and CDR2 from the germline V gene are MGHRA and YSYEKL. V shed 6 bases and J 9 bases; nucleotides not matched to a gene: 6. There are 15 residues in the CDR3. The CDR3 nucleotides are TGCGCCAGCAGTCACGGACTAGCGGGAGGGCCTGAGCAGTTCTTC. Translated, it gives CASSHGLAGGPEQFF.

The chain uses TRBV11-2 and TRBJ2-7; TRBD2 aligns across 8 bases. Germline-derived CDR1 and CDR2 are SGHAT and FQNNGV. This CDR3 is 15 amino acids long. V dropped 6 bases and J dropped 5; count of bases not matched to a gene: 12. The CDR3 bases are TGTGCCAGCAGGTACCCCGGGAGGGAGAGGAACGAGCAGTACTTC. Translation gives CASRYPGRERNEQYF.

The chain links TRBV4-1 to TRBJ2-7; D unresolved. Looked up from germline, CDR1 is MGHRA and CDR2 is YSYEKL. V lost 3 bases and J 0 bases, leaving 18 bases between the germline ends. The CDR3 is 17 amino acids. The CDR3 loop reads CASSHRTLGLLSYEQYF. Here the CDR3 DNA reads TGCGCCAGCAGCCATCGGACCCTTGGGCTACTCTCCTACGAGCAGTACTTC.

The chain joins TRBV7-9 to TRBJ2-2; TRBD2 matches at 12 bases. Looked up from germline, CDR1 is SEHNR and CDR2 is FQNEAQ (reference sequence). CDR3 length: 17 residues. Trimming removed 5 bases from V and 2 bases from J; junction bases left unmatched: 6. The CDR3 nucleotides are TGTGCCAGCAGCCCCGGACTAGCGGGGACAAACACCGGGGAGCTGTTTTTT. This encodes CASSPGLAGTNTGELFF.

CDR3 loop: CASSVVPTGDTEAFF. As DNA, the CDR3 is TGTGCCAGCAGCGTAGTCCCGACAGGGGACACTGAAGCTTTCTTT. The chain has TRBV9 and TRBJ1-1; 8 positions match TRBD1. With 0 bases clipped from V and 3 bases from J, the junction kept 4 bases outside the gene matches. Germline V gene lookup returns CDR1 SGDLS and CDR2 YYNGEE. This CDR3 is built from 15 residues.

This rearrangement joins TRBV19 to TRBJ2-3, with D unclear. The CDR3 totals 14 residues. In germline, CDR1 is LNHDA, CDR2 SQIVND (reference sequence). Between the trimmed V and J ends, which lost 5 bases and 3 bases, there was a span of 12 bases. Written as DNA, the CDR3 is TGTGCCAGTAGTTCCGACGGGCAGACAGATACGCAGTATTTT. Translation: CASSSDGQTDTQYF.

The chain links TRBV18 to TRBJ2-6; D is undetermined. Germline V CDR1 and CDR2: KGHSH, LQKENI. The CDR3 runs 16 residues. Trimming cost V 3 bases and J 0 bases, with 9 bases left between them. CDR3 sequence reads: CASSPAAPSGANVLTF. CDR3 DNA: TGTGCCAGCTCACCCGCAGCTCCCTCTGGGGCCAACGTCCTGACTTTC.

The chain links TRBV30 to TRBJ1-2; 7 bases are shared with TRBD1. Germline values: CDR1 GTSNPN, CDR2 SVGIG (reference sequence). V was clipped by 2 bases and J by 7 bases; unmatched bases: 13. This CDR3 region has 15 residues. The CDR3 protein is CAWSIMRQGSAGYTF. In DNA form, the CDR3 reads TGTGCCTGGAGTATAATGAGACAGGGATCCGCTGGCTACACCTTC. Combining the CDR3 with reference TRBV30 and TRBJ1-2 gives the whole variable domain SQTIHQWPATLVQPVGSPLSLECTVEGTSNPNLYWYRQAAGRGLQLLFYSVGIGQISSEVPQNLSASRPQDRQFILSSKKLLLSDSGFYLCAWSIMRQGSAGYTFGSGTRLTVV.

The genes are TRBV6-5 and TRBJ2-2; 11 nucleotides line up with TRBD1. The V segment lost 9 bases and the J segment 6 bases; nucleotides outside the gene matches: 0. The CDR3 spans 12 residues. Germline assignment: CDR1 MNHEY and CDR2 SVGAGI. CDR3 sequence reads: CARGQGAGELFF. The CDR3 DNA follows: TGTGCCAGGGGACAGGGGGCCGGGGAGCTGTTTTTT.

In this sample, this clone turned up once. The chain uses TRBV19 and TRBJ1-5; 7 nucleotides match TRBD1. Germline V gene sequence: CDR1 LNHDA, CDR2 SQIVND (reference sequence). V was clipped by 7 bases and J by 3 bases; unmatched bases: 6. CDR3 length: 14 residues. The CDR3 region is CASTPDRYNQPQHF. The CDR3 nucleotides are TGTGCCAGTACCCCGGACAGGTACAATCAGCCCCAGCATTTT.

The V gene is TRBV28, the J gene TRBJ1-2; tentatively, D is TRBD1 (6 bases). In germline, CDR1 is MDHEN, CDR2 SYDVKM. The V and J ends lost 5 bases and 0 bases respectively, with 13 bases between them. The CDR3 is 15 amino acids. The CDR3 sequence: CASSPQQGPNYGYTF. The DNA for the CDR3 is TGTGCCAGCAGTCCCCAACAGGGCCCTAACTATGGCTACACCTTC.

The CDR3 DNA follows: TGCGCCAGCAGCCAAGTGTACAGGACATACGAGCAGTACTTC. It specifies CASSQVYRTYEQYF. The J gene is TRBJ2-7, the V gene TRBV4-1, with D possibly being TRBD1 (5 bases). Looked up from germline, CDR1 is MGHRA and CDR2 is YSYEKL. The CDR3 consists of 14 residues. Trimming took off 1 base at V and 4 bases at J, with 11 bases between the two ends.

This clone has a handful of counts. The chain couples TRBV5-1 to TRBJ1-1; D ambiguous. The CDR3 length is 14 residues. The germline V gene encodes CDR1 SGHRS and CDR2 YFSETQ. V lost 1 base and J 1 base, leaving 8 bases between the germline ends. CDR3 loop: CASSLMYTNTEAFF. The CDR3 coding sequence is TGCGCCAGCAGCTTGATGTACACGAACACTGAAGCTTTCTTT.

The chain recombines TRBV7-9 with TRBJ2-1, with TRBD2 matching 8 bases. Germline CDR1 SEHNR, CDR2 FQNEAQ (reference sequence). The CDR3 is 15 residues long. V shed 0 bases, J shed 15 bases, and the junction held 13 bases outside the gene matches. DNA of the CDR3: TGTGCCAGCAGCTTAGCGCGCCTAGCGGGCACCAACCTGTTCTTC. Translating gives CASSLARLAGTNLFF.

The rearrangement uses TRBV15 and TRBJ1-2; D remains unclear. Trimming shortened V by 2 bases and J by 8 bases, and 18 bases separated the two germline ends. Germline V lookup: CDR1 LNHNV, CDR2 YYDKDF (reference sequence). CDR3 size: 15 residues. The CDR3 region has the DNA TGTGCCACCAGCAGACATCCACTTGGAGTGAAAGGCTACACCTTC. It encodes CATSRHPLGVKGYTF. The full variable domain, with the rest looked up from reference TRBV15 and TRBJ1-2, is DAMVIQNPRYQVTQFGKPVTLSCSQTLNHNVMYWYQQKSSQAPKLLFHYYDKDFNNEADTPDNFQSRRPNTSFCFLDIRSPGLGDTAMYLCATSRHPLGVKGYTFGSGTRLTVV.

The CDR3 sequence is CASIRTMADGYTF. The CDR3 DNA reads as TGTGCCAGTATCCGAACGATGGCGGATGGCTACACCTTC. V is TRBV19 and J is TRBJ1-2, with D unresolved. Trimming left V 7 bases short and J 6 bases short, with 15 bases between. Germline V gene data show CDR1 as LNHDA and CDR2 as SQIVND (reference sequence). There are 13 residues in the CDR3.

V usage is TRBV4-1 and J usage is TRBJ2-7; TRBD2 matches at 8 bases. The ends lost 0 bases at V and 3 bases at J; junction bases unmatched: 7. Per the germline V gene, CDR1 is MGHRA and CDR2 is YSYEKL. This CDR3 is built from 16 residues. CDR3 amino acids: CASSQDRGTRGYEQYF. For the CDR3, the DNA is TGCGCCAGCAGCCAAGATAGGGGGACTAGAGGCTACGAGCAGTACTTC.

This sequence joins TRBV7-3 and TRBJ1-1; a possible D gene is TRBD1 (5 bases). The CDR3 covers 14 residues. Trimming removed 2 bases from V and 0 bases from J, with 7 bases in between. Germline-derived CDR1 and CDR2 are SGHTA and FQGTGA. The CDR3 nucleotides are TGTGCCAGCAGCTTACAAGGGGTGAACACTGAAGCTTTCTTT. Protein product: CASSLQGVNTEAFF.

The chain is built from TRBV19 and TRBJ1-1, with D possibly being TRBD1 (6 bases). Trimming took off 3 bases at V and 2 bases at J, with 13 bases between the two ends. This CDR3 comprises 15 residues. The V gene's germline CDR1 is LNHDA and CDR2 SQIVND (reference sequence). CDR3 sequence reads: CASSIRDTRNTEAFF. The CDR3 bases are TGTGCCAGTAGTATTCGGGACACCCGAAACACTGAAGCTTTCTTT.

V gene TRBV2 combines with J gene TRBJ2-1; perhaps TRBD2 as D (6 bases). Germline V gene lookup returns CDR1 SNHLY and CDR2 FYNNEI. V was shortened by 4 bases and J by 15 bases, with 16 bases between the two germline ends. This CDR3 is 12 amino acids long. CDR3 coding DNA: TGTGCCAGCAGTGTGGCCACTGGGAGGTTGTTCTTC. Its protein is CASSVATGRLFF.

The J gene is TRBJ2-6, the V gene TRBV29-1, with D unresolved. Trimming shortened V by 0 bases and J by 4 bases, and 10 bases separated the two germline ends. Germline CDR1 SQVTM, CDR2 ANQGSEA. The CDR3 contains 15 residues. CDR3 protein: CSVEDGLSGANVLTF. The CDR3, as DNA: TGCAGCGTTGAAGACGGCCTGTCCGGGGCCAACGTCCTGACTTTC.